The rows below give T cell receptor beta chains drawn from one sample of a study of T cell responses to AZD1222 COVID-19 vaccine. Clones were sequenced by immunoSEQ multiplex PCR, and TCRdb holds only the in-frame ones, with some missing. The sample has some 170,000 clones, approximately 94% seen once; the top ten hold roughly 4.6%. Specimen: peripheral blood, collected 28 days after the second AZD1222 dose. These receptors originate from an adult who received the AZD1222 COVID-19 vaccine. Both conserved end residues are part of each CDR3. The order of the fields is V gene, D gene, J gene, CDR3 DNA, CDR3 protein. A D gene is named only where the DNA matches it firmly.

v_call: TRBV6-2/TRBV6-3; d_call: TRBD1; j_call: TRBJ2-5; cdr3_nt: TGTGCCAGCAGTTACTCCCCAGGGGGGACCCAGTACTTC; cdr3_aa: CASSYSPGGTQYF
v_call: TRBV6-5; d_call: -; j_call: TRBJ2-5; cdr3_nt: TGTGCCAGCAGTCCCCCCCGGGGGCCCAAAAGAACCCAGTACTTC; cdr3_aa: CASSPPRGPKRTQYF
v_call: TRBV30; d_call: -; j_call: TRBJ2-3; cdr3_nt: TGTGCCTGGAGCCCCGGAGATACGCAGTATTTT; cdr3_aa: CAWSPGDTQYF
v_call: TRBV4-2; d_call: TRBD2; j_call: TRBJ2-2; cdr3_nt: TGTGCCAGCAGCCAAGAGCCTAGCGGGAGCAAGTACACCGGGGAGCTGTTTTTT; cdr3_aa: CASSQEPSGSKYTGELFF
v_call: TRBV3-1/TRBV3-2; d_call: -; j_call: TRBJ2-1; cdr3_nt: TGTGCCAGCAGCCTCCTGAGCTCCTACAATGAGCAGTTCTTC; cdr3_aa: CASSLLSSYNEQFF
v_call: TRBV19; d_call: TRBD2; j_call: TRBJ2-3; cdr3_nt: TGTGCCAGTAGTACCTCGGGAGGGGTGGCGGCAGATACGCAGTATTTT; cdr3_aa: CASSTSGGVAADTQYF
v_call: TRBV15; d_call: TRBD1; j_call: TRBJ1-1; cdr3_nt: TGTGCCACCAGCAGCCTTGGGACAGGGAACACTGAAGCTTTCTTT; cdr3_aa: CATSSLGTGNTEAFF
v_call: TRBV29-1; d_call: TRBD1; j_call: TRBJ2-6; cdr3_nt: TGCAGCGTCCCAGGGACAGGGGGTCCAGGTGGGGCCAACGTCCTGACTTTC; cdr3_aa: CSVPGTGGPGGANVLTF
v_call: TRBV28; d_call: TRBD2; j_call: TRBJ2-3; cdr3_nt: TGTGCCAGCAGTAGGGGACTAGCGGGGCACTTTGGCACAGATACGCAGTATTTT; cdr3_aa: CASSRGLAGHFGTDTQYF
v_call: TRBV19; d_call: TRBD1; j_call: TRBJ2-3; cdr3_nt: TGTGCCAGCGGGACAGGGGTTGCAGATACGCAGTATTTT; cdr3_aa: CASGTGVADTQYF
v_call: TRBV28; d_call: -; j_call: TRBJ1-1; cdr3_nt: TGTGCCAGCAGTTACCCAGGGGTGAACACTGAAGCTTTCTTT; cdr3_aa: CASSYPGVNTEAFF
v_call: TRBV27; d_call: TRBD2; j_call: TRBJ2-1; cdr3_nt: TGTGCCAGCAGGTTTCTTAGCGGGAGGGCGGGTGAGCAGTTCTTC; cdr3_aa: CASRFLSGRAGEQFF